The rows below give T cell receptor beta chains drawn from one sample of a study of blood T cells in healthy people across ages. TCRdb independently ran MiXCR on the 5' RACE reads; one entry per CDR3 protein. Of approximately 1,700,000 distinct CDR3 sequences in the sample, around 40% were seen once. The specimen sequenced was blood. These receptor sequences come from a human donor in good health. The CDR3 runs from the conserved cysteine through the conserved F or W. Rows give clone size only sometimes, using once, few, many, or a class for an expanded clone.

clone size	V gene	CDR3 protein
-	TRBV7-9	CASSSRGVGDPLNEQFF
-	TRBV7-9	CASSLQYYGYTF
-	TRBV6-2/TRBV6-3	CASQGSANYGYTF
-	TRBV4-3	CTSSQDLGQGDQPQHF
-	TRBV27	CASSFLRPTGGVTEAFF
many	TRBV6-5	CASSYGGGLAKNIQYF
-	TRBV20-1	CSASPSGQGPYNEQFF
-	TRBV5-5	CASSLTVGVNTGELFF
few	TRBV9	CASSPRGANGNEQFF
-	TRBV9	CASSVARGNYGYTF
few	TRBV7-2	CASTIPQHEWETQYF
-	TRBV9	CASSQTPGTSYEQYF
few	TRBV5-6	CASSFGGPTLHF
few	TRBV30	CAWSRPHQGSYEQYF
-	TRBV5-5	CASSPTGAVETQYF
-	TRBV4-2	CASSQETTTDTQYF
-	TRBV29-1	CSVAETSGYEQYF
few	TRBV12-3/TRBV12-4	CASSRWASEQYF
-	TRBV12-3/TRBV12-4	CASSLAGRVVDEQFF
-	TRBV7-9	CALRLAGDPYNEQFF
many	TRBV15	CATSIPAAGPTYGYTF